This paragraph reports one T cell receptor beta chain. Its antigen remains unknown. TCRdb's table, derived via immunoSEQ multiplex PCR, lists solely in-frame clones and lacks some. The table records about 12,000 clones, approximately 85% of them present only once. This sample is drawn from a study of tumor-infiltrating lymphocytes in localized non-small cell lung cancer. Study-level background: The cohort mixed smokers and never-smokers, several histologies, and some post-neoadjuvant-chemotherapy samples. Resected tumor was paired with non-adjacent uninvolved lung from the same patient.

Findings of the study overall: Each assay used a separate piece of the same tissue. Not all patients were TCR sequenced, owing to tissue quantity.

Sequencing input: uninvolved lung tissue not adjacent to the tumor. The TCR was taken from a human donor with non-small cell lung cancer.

The DNA for the CDR3 is TGTGCCAGCAGCCTATTTGGACAGGGTTTCGGCACCGGGGAGCTGTTTTTT. It specifies CASSLFGQGFGTGELFF. This rearrangement joins TRBV5-4 to TRBJ2-2; TRBD1 matches at 8 bases. V dropped 4 bases and J dropped 4; count of bases not matched to a gene: 12. The CDR3 is made up of 17 amino acids. The germline V gene has CDR1 SGHNT and CDR2 YYREEE (reference sequence).